This entry concerns a single TCR beta chain. Its antigen specificity is not known. Base qualities are missing; no much larger clone stands one base away. Enrolling through a virtual design, the prospective study's participants ranged in age from roughly 18 to 95 years and lived across roughly 23 United States geographic areas. Cohort assignment in the prospective study relied on participant-reported clinical history from a screening survey and a study questionnaire. Each participant in the prospective study had whole blood, serum and a nasopharyngeal or oropharyngeal swab collected by mobile phlebotomists. Prospective study participants could optionally give additional blood draws and questionnaires over an approximately 2-month period. Before DNA extraction, prospective study blood samples were shipped either frozen or at room temperature. This specimen belongs to a study of blood T cell repertoires in COVID-19 (dated by TCRdb to between 2020 and 2021). With regard to the full study: Collaborator samples came from the United States, Italy and Spain and covered acute and convalescent phases of COVID-19. The samples were drawn from the first 160 participants of the ongoing ImmuneRACE study and from more than 1,000 subjects provided by 6 global collaborators. The prospective study material was composed of cDNA or gDNA derived from T cells, B-cell-depleted T cells, or PBMCs. Deeply sampled blood TCRbeta repertoires from subjects exposed to, actively infected with, or recovered from COVID-19 were included in the dataset. The repertoires were released in a freely available public database meant as a resource for research on the immune response to SARS-CoV-2. The sample metadata nearly always contained a de-identified subject ID, COVID-19 status, age in years and sex. Where HLA class I and class II types were available, the types were taken from metadata supplied by the sample provider, not from assay-based typing.

The immunoSEQ Assay, a bias-controlled multiplex PCR, was used to amplify TCRbeta CDR3 regions from genomic DNA. Turning to the authors' computational methods: Within the assay, amplification of reference gene primers was used to estimate how many nucleated cells each sample contained. To quantify the absolute abundance of each unique TCRbeta CDR3 rearrangement, sequence reads were collapsed and filtered. For each sample, productive Simpson clonality was calculated by taking the square root of Simpson's diversity index across productive rearrangements. In TCRdb, the immuneACCESS table is reduced to in-frame sequences with V and J assigned. These tables do not hold every clone; where another copy was compared, an unresolved V gene accounts for under half, and the others remain unexplained. The V and J calls and the clone size are those of that table, but D and trimming were determined from the DNA. The sample profile shows 250,000 or so clones; 75% to 90% of them were found once. The ten largest make up about 4% of the sample.

Study-wide conclusions, independent of this receptor: The quantity of clinical and demographic metadata differed by source and by participant and was supplied without curation.

This receptor was identified in a woman aged 30 to 39 with acute COVID-19. Material: PBMCs or T cells enriched from blood (not recorded which).

The sequenced DNA is TGTGCTAGTGGTTTAGACATCCTTGCCGGGGAGCTGTTTTTT. This gives the protein CASGLDILAGELFF. In this chain, TRBV12-5 is recombined with TRBJ2-2, with the D gene not confidently named. Including the terminal cysteine and phenylalanine, the CDR3 comprises 14 residues. The sequence is cut down to CDR3 DNA, 42 bases in frame from base 1. Based on the germline V gene, the CDR1 and CDR2 sequences are LGHNT and FRNRAP. The junction carries 11 bases between V and J, which are trimmed by 3 bases and 6 bases respectively.